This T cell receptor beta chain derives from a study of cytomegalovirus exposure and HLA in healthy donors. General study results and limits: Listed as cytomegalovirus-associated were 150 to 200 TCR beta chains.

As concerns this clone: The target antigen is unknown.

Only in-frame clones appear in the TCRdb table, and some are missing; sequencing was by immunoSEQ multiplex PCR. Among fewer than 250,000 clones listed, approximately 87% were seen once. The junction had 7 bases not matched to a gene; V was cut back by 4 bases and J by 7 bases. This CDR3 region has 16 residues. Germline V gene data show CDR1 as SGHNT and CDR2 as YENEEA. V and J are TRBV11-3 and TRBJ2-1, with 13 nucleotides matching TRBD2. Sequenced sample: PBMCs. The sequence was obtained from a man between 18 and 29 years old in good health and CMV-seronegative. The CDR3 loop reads CASSSREGLAGNEQFF. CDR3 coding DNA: TGTGCCAGCAGCTCGAGAGAGGGACTAGCGGGGAATGAGCAGTTCTTC.